The text below deals with one T cell receptor beta chain. The source of the sample is a study of T cell changes during pregnancy in multiple sclerosis. Using immunoSEQ multiplex PCR, the repertoire was profiled, and TCRdb retains in-frame clones only, with some absent. The sample lists 58,000 or so clones; approximately 91% were seen once. Germline V gene data show CDR1 as LNHDA and CDR2 as SQIVND (reference sequence). V lost 3 bases and J 5 bases, leaving 17 bases between the germline ends. This CDR3 spans 16 amino acids. The sample was peripheral blood, taken after pregnancy. This receptor was taken from a female donor with multiple sclerosis, enrolled in a pregnancy study. The chain has TRBV19 and TRBJ1-5; D remains unclear. The CDR3 DNA follows: TGTGCCAGTAGTATGTCTAGTGGGCGGGCCTATCAGCCCCAGCATTTT. The encoded protein is CASSMSSGRAYQPQHF. Variable domain in full (rest from reference TRBV19 and TRBJ1-5): DGGITQSPKYLFRKEGQNVTLSCEQNLNHDAMYWYRQDPGQGLRLIYYSQIVNDFQKGDIAEGYSVSREKKESFPLTVTSAQKNPTAFYLCASSMSSGRAYQPQHFGDGTRLSIL.